Detailed here is one TCR beta chain. Libraries were prepared by immunoSEQ multiplex PCR; TCRdb keeps only in-frame clonotypes and omits some of them. Of about 310,000 clones detected, roughly 87% appear once; the ten largest clones hold around 10%. The source of the sample is a study of blood T cell repertoires in COVID-19. Study details: In each case, the material was cDNA or gDNA derived from T cells, B-cell-depleted T cells, or PBMCs.

Individuals aged about 18 to 100 years were recruited from about two dozen US areas. Cohort allocation depended upon clinical history that participants reported. The V gene's germline CDR1 is SGHAT and CDR2 FQNNGV. V was trimmed by 1 base and J by 3 bases, leaving 16 bases between them. The CDR3 is 16 residues long. This chain joins TRBV11-2 and TRBJ2-7; weak D call: TRBD2 (5 bases). The TCR comes from a woman aged 18-30 years who had recovered from COVID-19. Sequenced input: PBMCs or T cells enriched from blood (not recorded which). CDR3 amino acids: CASSLGPGLRYYEQYF. The CDR3 region has the DNA TGTGCCAGCAGCTTAGGCCCGGGATTAAGGTACTACGAGCAGTACTTC.